Listed here is a single T cell receptor (beta chain). This sample is drawn from a study of shared clonotypes between healthy human individuals. The method was immunoSEQ multiplex PCR; TCRdb's version includes in-frame clones alone and lacks a portion of them. In the table there are roughly 520,000 clones, approximately 94% of which are singletons. Donation came from healthy HIV-negative adults that had no recent acute infections or vaccinations. From germline, CDR1 is SEHNR and CDR2 FQNEAQ (reference sequence). Trimming shortened V by 5 bases and J by 8 bases, and 15 bases separated the two germline ends. CDR3 size: 14 residues.

The chain uses TRBV7-9 and TRBJ2-2; a weak D match, TRBD2 (5 bases). The sequencing input was naive CD4+ T cells sorted from blood. The subset is: CD45RA+ positively selected. The sequence was collected from a woman aged 30 to 39 in good health. The CDR3 DNA reads as TGTGCCAGCAGCCTTGGACTCCCTGGGGGGGAGCTGTTTTTT. It yields the protein CASSLGLPGGELFF.